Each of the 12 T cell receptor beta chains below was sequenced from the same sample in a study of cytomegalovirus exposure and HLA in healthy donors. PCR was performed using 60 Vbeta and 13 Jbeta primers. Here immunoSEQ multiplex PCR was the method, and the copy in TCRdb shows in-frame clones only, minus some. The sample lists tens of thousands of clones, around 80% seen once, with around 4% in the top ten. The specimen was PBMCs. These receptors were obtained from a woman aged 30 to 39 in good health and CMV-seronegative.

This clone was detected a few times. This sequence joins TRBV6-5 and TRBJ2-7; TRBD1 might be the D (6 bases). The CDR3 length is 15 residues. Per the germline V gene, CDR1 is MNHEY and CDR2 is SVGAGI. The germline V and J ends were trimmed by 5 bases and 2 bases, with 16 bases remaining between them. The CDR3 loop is CASSPIWDTAYEQYF. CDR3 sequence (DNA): TGTGCCAGCAGTCCTATCTGGGACACCGCCTACGAGCAGTACTTC.

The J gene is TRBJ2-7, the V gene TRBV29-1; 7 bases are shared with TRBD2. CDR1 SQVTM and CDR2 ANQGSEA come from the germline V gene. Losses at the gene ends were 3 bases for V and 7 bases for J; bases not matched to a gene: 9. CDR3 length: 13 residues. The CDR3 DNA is TGCAGCGTTGAGGGTCCCGGGGGGAATGAGCAGTACTTC. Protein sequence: CSVEGPGGNEQYF.

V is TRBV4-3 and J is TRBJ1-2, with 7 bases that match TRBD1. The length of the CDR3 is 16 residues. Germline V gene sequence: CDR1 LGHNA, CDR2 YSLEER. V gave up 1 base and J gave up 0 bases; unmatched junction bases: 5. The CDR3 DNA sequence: TGCGCCAGCAGCCAAGCTGCACAGGGGTCTAACTATGGCTACACCTTC. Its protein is CASSQAAQGSNYGYTF.

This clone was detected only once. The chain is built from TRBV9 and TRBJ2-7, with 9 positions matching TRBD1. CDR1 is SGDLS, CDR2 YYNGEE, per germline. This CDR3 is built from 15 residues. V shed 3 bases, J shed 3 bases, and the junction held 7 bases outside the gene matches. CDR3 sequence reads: CASSGRPGQGYEQYF. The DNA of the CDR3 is TGTGCCAGCAGCGGAAGACCGGGACAGGGCTACGAGCAGTACTTC.

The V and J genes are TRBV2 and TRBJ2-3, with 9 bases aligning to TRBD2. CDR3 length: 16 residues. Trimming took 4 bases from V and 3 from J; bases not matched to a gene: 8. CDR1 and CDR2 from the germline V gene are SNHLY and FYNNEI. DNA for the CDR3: TGTGCCAGCAGTGTAGCTAGCGGGGTGAGAACAGATACGCAGTATTTT. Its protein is CASSVASGVRTDTQYF.

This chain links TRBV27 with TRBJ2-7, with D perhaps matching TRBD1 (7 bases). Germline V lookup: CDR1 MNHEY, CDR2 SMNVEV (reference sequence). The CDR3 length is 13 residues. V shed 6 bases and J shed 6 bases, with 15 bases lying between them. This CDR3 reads CASSRENRGEQYF. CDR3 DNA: TGTGCCAGCAGCCGGGAGAACAGGGGCGAGCAGTACTTC.

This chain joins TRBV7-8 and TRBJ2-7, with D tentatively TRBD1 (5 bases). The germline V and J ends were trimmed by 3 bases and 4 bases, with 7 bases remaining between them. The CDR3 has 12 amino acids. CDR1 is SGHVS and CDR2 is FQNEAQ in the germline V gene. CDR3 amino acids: CASSFAGYEQYF. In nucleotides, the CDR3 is TGTGCCAGCAGCTTCGCAGGGTACGAGCAGTACTTC.

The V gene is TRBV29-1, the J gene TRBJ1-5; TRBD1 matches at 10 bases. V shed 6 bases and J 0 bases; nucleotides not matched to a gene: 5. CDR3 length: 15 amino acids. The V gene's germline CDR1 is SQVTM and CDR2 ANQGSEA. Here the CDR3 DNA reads TGCAGCGTGAAAGGGACAGGGGATAGCAATCAGCCCCAGCATTTT. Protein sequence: CSVKGTGDSNQPQHF.

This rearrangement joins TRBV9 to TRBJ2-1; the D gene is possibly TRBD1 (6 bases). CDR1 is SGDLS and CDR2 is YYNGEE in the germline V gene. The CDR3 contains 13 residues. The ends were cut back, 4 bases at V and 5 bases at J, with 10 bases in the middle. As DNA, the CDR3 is TGTGCCAGCAGCCCTGGACAGCACAATGAGCAGTTCTTC. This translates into CASSPGQHNEQFF.

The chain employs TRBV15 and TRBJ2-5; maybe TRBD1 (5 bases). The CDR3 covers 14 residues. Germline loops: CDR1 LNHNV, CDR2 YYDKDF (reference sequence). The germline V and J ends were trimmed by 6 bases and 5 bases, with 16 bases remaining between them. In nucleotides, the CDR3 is TGTGCCACCAGGGCCAGTGGGGCAATCGAGACCCAGTACTTC. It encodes CATRASGAIETQYF.

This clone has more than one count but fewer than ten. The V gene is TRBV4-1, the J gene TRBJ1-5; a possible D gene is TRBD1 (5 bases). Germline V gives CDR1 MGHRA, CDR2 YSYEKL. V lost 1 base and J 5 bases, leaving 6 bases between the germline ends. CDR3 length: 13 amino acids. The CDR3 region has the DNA TGCGCCAGCAGCCAAGCGGGGGATCAGCCCCAGCATTTT. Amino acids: CASSQAGDQPQHF.

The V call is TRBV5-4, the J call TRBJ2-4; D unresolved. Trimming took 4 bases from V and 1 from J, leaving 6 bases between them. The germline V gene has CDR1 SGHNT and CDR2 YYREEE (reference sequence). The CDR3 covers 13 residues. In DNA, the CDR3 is TGTGCCAGCAGCCTCCGGGCCAAAAACATTCAGTACTTC. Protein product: CASSLRAKNIQYF.